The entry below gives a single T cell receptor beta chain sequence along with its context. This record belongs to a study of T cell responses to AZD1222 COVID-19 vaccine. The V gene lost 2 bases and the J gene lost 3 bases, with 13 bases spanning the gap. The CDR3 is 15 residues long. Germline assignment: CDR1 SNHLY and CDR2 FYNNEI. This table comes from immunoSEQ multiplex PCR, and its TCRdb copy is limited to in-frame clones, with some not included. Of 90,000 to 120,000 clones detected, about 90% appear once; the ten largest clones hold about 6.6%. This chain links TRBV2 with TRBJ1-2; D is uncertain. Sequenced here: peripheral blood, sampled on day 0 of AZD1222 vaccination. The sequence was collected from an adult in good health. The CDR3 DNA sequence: TGTGCCAGCAGTGAAAAGGCAGCCCTTGACTATGGCTACACCTTC. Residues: CASSEKAALDYGYTF.